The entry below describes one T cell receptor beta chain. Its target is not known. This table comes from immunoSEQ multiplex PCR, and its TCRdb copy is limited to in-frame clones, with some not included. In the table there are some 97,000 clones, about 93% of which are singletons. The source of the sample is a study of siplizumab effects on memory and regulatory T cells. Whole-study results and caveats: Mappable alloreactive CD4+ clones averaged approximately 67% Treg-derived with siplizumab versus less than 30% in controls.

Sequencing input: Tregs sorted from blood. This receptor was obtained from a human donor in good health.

The CDR3 is CASSRPSYNEKLFF. The CDR3 DNA is TGTGCCAGCTCACGACCGTCCTATAATGAAAAACTGTTTTTT. The chain uses TRBV18 and TRBJ1-4; no clear D gene. There are 14 residues in the CDR3. Germline CDR1 KGHSH, CDR2 LQKENI. V lost 4 bases, J lost 4 bases, and 10 bases lay in between.